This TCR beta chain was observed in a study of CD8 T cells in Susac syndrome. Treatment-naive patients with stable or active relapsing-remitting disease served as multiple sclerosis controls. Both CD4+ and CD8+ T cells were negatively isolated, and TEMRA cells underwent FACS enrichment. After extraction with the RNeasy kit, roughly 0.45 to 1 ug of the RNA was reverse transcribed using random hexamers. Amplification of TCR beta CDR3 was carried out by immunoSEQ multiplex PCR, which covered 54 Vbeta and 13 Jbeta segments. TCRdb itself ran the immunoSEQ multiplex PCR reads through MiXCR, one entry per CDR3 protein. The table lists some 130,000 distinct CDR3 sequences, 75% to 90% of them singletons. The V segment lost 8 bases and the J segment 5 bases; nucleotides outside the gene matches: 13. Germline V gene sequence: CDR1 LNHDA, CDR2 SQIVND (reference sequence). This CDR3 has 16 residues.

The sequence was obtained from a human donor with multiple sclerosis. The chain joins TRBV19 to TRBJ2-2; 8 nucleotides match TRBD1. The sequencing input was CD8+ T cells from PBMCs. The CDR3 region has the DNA TGTGCCAGTGACGGGGCAGGGGGCGCAGGAACCGGGGAGCTGTTTTTT. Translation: CASDGAGGAGTGELFF. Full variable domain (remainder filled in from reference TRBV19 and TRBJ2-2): DGGITQSPKYLFRKEGQNVTLSCEQNLNHDAMYWYRQDPGQGLRLIYYSQIVNDFQKGDIAEGYSVSREKKESFPLTVTSAQKNPTAFYLCASDGAGGAGTGELFFGEGSRLTVL.